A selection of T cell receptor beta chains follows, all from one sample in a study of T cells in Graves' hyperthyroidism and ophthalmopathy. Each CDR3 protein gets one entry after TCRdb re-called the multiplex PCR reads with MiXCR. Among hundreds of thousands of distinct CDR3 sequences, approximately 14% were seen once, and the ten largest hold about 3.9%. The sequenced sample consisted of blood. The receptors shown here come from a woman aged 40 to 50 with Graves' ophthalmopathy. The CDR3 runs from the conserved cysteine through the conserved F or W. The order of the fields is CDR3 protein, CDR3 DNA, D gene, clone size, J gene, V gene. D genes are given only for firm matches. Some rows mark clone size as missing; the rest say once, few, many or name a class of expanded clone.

CDR3 protein: CATSAPGQADIQYF; CDR3 DNA: TGTGCCACCAGTGCCCCTGGGCAGGCGGACATTCAGTACTTC; D gene: -; clone size: few; J gene: TRBJ2-4; V gene: TRBV24-1
CDR3 protein: CASSFGQGSFSAYEQYF; CDR3 DNA: TGTGCCAGCAGTTTCGGACAGGGAAGTTTCAGCGCCTACGAGCAGTACTTC; D gene: TRBD1; clone size: -; J gene: TRBJ2-7; V gene: TRBV12-3/TRBV12-4
CDR3 protein: CASSPDETLNTEAFF; CDR3 DNA: TGTGCCAGCAGCCCAGACGAGACCTTGAACACTGAAGCTTTCTTT; D gene: -; clone size: -; J gene: TRBJ1-1; V gene: TRBV7-3
CDR3 protein: CASSQGRGGQTVRETQYF; CDR3 DNA: TGTGCCAGCAGCCAAGGTCGGGGTGGTCAGACCGTCCGGGAGACCCAGTACTTC; D gene: -; clone size: few; J gene: TRBJ2-5; V gene: TRBV3-1
CDR3 protein: CASSLRVAGVYEQYF; CDR3 DNA: TGTGCCAGCAGTTTAAGGGTAGCGGGAGTCTACGAGCAGTACTTC; D gene: TRBD2; clone size: many; J gene: TRBJ2-7; V gene: TRBV27
CDR3 protein: CASSYRFNYGYTF; CDR3 DNA: TGTGCCAGTAGTTACAGGTTTAACTATGGCTACACCTTC; D gene: -; clone size: many; J gene: TRBJ1-2; V gene: TRBV19
CDR3 protein: CASDRLAQTSSTGELFF; CDR3 DNA: TGTGCCAGCGACCGACTAGCGCAGACCTCGAGCACCGGGGAGCTGTTTTTT; D gene: TRBD2; clone size: few; J gene: TRBJ2-2; V gene: TRBV6-1
CDR3 protein: CASSNGQGYGYTF; CDR3 DNA: TGTGCCAGCAGCAATGGACAGGGCTATGGCTACACCTTC; D gene: TRBD1; clone size: many; J gene: TRBJ1-2; V gene: TRBV27
CDR3 protein: CASSPYAGETQYF; CDR3 DNA: TGTGCCAGCAGCCCCTACGCTGGGGAGACCCAGTACTTC; D gene: -; clone size: -; J gene: TRBJ2-5; V gene: TRBV5-4
CDR3 protein: CASPRDTRHYEQYF; CDR3 DNA: TGTGCCAGCCCTCGGGACACTAGGCACTACGAGCAGTACTTC; D gene: -; clone size: many; J gene: TRBJ2-7; V gene: TRBV6-5
CDR3 protein: CASSQPAPEETQYF; CDR3 DNA: TGCGCCAGCAGCCAACCGGCGCCCGAAGAGACCCAGTACTTC; D gene: -; clone size: -; J gene: TRBJ2-5; V gene: TRBV4-1
CDR3 protein: CASSSWDARGSYEQYF; CDR3 DNA: TGTGCCAGCAGCTCTTGGGACGCCCGGGGATCCTACGAGCAGTACTTC; D gene: -; clone size: many; J gene: TRBJ2-7; V gene: TRBV11-2
CDR3 protein: CASSLSPGTGELFF; CDR3 DNA: TGTGCCAGCAGTTTATCCCCAGGGACCGGGGAGCTGTTTTTT; D gene: -; clone size: many; J gene: TRBJ2-2; V gene: TRBV28
CDR3 protein: CASSLAPSQETQYF; CDR3 DNA: TGTGCCAGCAGTTTAGCGCCAAGTCAAGAGACCCAGTACTTC; D gene: -; clone size: -; J gene: TRBJ2-5; V gene: TRBV12-3/TRBV12-4
CDR3 protein: CASSYSWGVRQETQYF; CDR3 DNA: TGTGCCAGCAGTTACTCTTGGGGGGTAAGGCAAGAGACCCAGTACTTC; D gene: -; clone size: few; J gene: TRBJ2-5; V gene: TRBV6-5
CDR3 protein: CASSHPLGDSRSSTDTQYF; CDR3 DNA: TGTGCCAGCAGCCACCCCCTCGGAGACAGTAGGTCCTCCACAGATACGCAGTATTTT; D gene: -; clone size: many; J gene: TRBJ2-3; V gene: TRBV28
CDR3 protein: CASSYKREADTQYF; CDR3 DNA: TGTGCCAGCAGTTACAAGCGGGAGGCAGATACGCAGTATTTT; D gene: TRBD2; clone size: -; J gene: TRBJ2-3; V gene: TRBV6-5
CDR3 protein: CASSLRGSGYGYTF; CDR3 DNA: TGTGCCAGCAGTTTGCGGGGATCGGGCTATGGCTACACCTTC; D gene: -; clone size: many; J gene: TRBJ1-2; V gene: TRBV5-6
CDR3 protein: CSFSRANYGYTF; CDR3 DNA: TGCAGTTTTTCGCGAGCTAACTATGGCTACACCTTC; D gene: -; clone size: many; J gene: TRBJ1-2; V gene: TRBV20-1
CDR3 protein: CSARYRLTGEAFF; CDR3 DNA: TGCAGTGCTAGATACAGATTAACCGGTGAAGCTTTCTTT; D gene: -; clone size: many; J gene: TRBJ1-1; V gene: TRBV20-1
CDR3 protein: CASSQGVGRDFIQPQHF; CDR3 DNA: TGTGCCAGCAGCCAAGGGGTGGGCCGGGATTTTATTCAGCCCCAGCATTTT; D gene: -; clone size: -; J gene: TRBJ1-5; V gene: TRBV4-2
CDR3 protein: CASSSNRGSNQPQHF; CDR3 DNA: TGTGCCAGCAGTTCTAACAGGGGGTCCAATCAGCCCCAGCATTTT; D gene: TRBD1; clone size: many; J gene: TRBJ1-5; V gene: TRBV6-5
CDR3 protein: CASSGVDGYTF; CDR3 DNA: TGTGCCAGCAGTGGGGTGGATGGCTACACCTTC; D gene: -; clone size: many; J gene: TRBJ1-2; V gene: TRBV2
CDR3 protein: CASSFRWGLEQYF; CDR3 DNA: TGTGCCAGCAGTTTCCGTTGGGGGCTCGAGCAGTACTTC; D gene: -; clone size: many; J gene: TRBJ2-7; V gene: TRBV27
CDR3 protein: CATQGDQETQYF; CDR3 DNA: TGTGCCACCCAGGGGGACCAAGAGACCCAGTACTTC; D gene: TRBD1; clone size: many; J gene: TRBJ2-5; V gene: TRBV12-3/TRBV12-4
CDR3 protein: CATSRDLGGETQYF; CDR3 DNA: TGTGCCACCAGCAGAGATCTGGGAGGTGAGACCCAGTACTTC; D gene: -; clone size: -; J gene: TRBJ2-5; V gene: TRBV15
CDR3 protein: CASSQEWTRSFDEQYF; CDR3 DNA: TGTGCCAGCAGCCAGGAGTGGACTAGGTCCTTTGACGAGCAGTACTTC; D gene: TRBD2; clone size: few; J gene: TRBJ2-7; V gene: TRBV4-2
CDR3 protein: CASSLGQGGHTEAFF; CDR3 DNA: TGTGCCAGCAGCTTAGGACAGGGAGGGCACACTGAAGCTTTCTTT; D gene: -; clone size: few; J gene: TRBJ1-1; V gene: TRBV13
CDR3 protein: CASSLEGRPWNLYGYTF; CDR3 DNA: TGTGCCAGCAGTTTAGAGGGTCGGCCCTGGAACCTCTATGGCTACACCTTC; D gene: -; clone size: many; J gene: TRBJ1-2; V gene: TRBV12-3/TRBV12-4
CDR3 protein: CASSYGLAATLDGAQYF; CDR3 DNA: TGTGCCAGCAGTTATGGACTAGCGGCTACTTTGGACGGGGCCCAGTACTTC; D gene: TRBD2; clone size: -; J gene: TRBJ2-5; V gene: TRBV6-2/TRBV6-3
CDR3 protein: CSASRASGSIGELFF; CDR3 DNA: TGCAGTGCTAGTCGGGCTAGCGGGAGTATCGGGGAGCTGTTTTTT; D gene: TRBD2; clone size: few; J gene: TRBJ2-2; V gene: TRBV20-1
CDR3 protein: CASSPLLAGTGELFF; CDR3 DNA: TGTGCCAGCAGCCCCCTACTAGCGGGAACCGGGGAGCTGTTTTTT; D gene: TRBD2; clone size: many; J gene: TRBJ2-2; V gene: TRBV7-2
CDR3 protein: CASRPGTSFSEQYF; CDR3 DNA: TGTGCCAGCAGGCCCGGGACTAGCTTCAGCGAGCAGTACTTC; D gene: TRBD2; clone size: many; J gene: TRBJ2-7; V gene: TRBV2
CDR3 protein: CASSLVGFSSTDTQYF; CDR3 DNA: TGTGCCAGCAGTTTGGTGGGTTTTTCTAGCACAGATACGCAGTATTTT; D gene: -; clone size: -; J gene: TRBJ2-3; V gene: TRBV12-3/TRBV12-4
CDR3 protein: CASSLGRAPSGELFF; CDR3 DNA: TGCGCCAGCAGCTTGGGTAGGGCCCCCTCCGGGGAGCTGTTTTTT; D gene: -; clone size: many; J gene: TRBJ2-2; V gene: TRBV5-1
CDR3 protein: CASSSIMGTSPETQYF; CDR3 DNA: TGTGCCAGCAGTTCTATAATGGGGACTAGCCCAGAGACCCAGTACTTC; D gene: TRBD2; clone size: many; J gene: TRBJ2-5; V gene: TRBV6-5
CDR3 protein: CAISGGAMDTQYF; CDR3 DNA: TGTGCCATCAGCGGAGGGGCGATGGATACGCAGTATTTT; D gene: -; clone size: -; J gene: TRBJ2-3; V gene: TRBV10-3
CDR3 protein: CASSYTRGYGYTF; CDR3 DNA: TGTGCCAGCAGTTACACCCGGGGCTATGGCTACACCTTC; D gene: -; clone size: few; J gene: TRBJ1-2; V gene: TRBV6-5
CDR3 protein: CASSLDGTPNTGELFF; CDR3 DNA: TGCGCCAGCAGCTTGGATGGGACCCCGAACACCGGGGAGCTGTTTTTT; D gene: -; clone size: many; J gene: TRBJ2-2; V gene: TRBV5-1
CDR3 protein: CASSSGTVTYEQYF; CDR3 DNA: TGTGCCAGCAGCTCCGGGACAGTTACCTACGAGCAGTACTTC; D gene: TRBD1; clone size: -; J gene: TRBJ2-7; V gene: TRBV7-8
CDR3 protein: CASSPGTSGTLEQYF; CDR3 DNA: TGTGCCAGCAGCCCGGGGACTAGCGGGACTTTAGAGCAGTACTTC; D gene: TRBD2; clone size: few; J gene: TRBJ2-7; V gene: TRBV11-2
CDR3 protein: CASSLVWDSSYEQYF; CDR3 DNA: TGTGCCAGCAGCTTAGTATGGGACAGCTCCTACGAGCAGTACTTC; D gene: TRBD1; clone size: many; J gene: TRBJ2-7; V gene: TRBV11-2
CDR3 protein: CASSLVARGNTEAFF; CDR3 DNA: TGCGCCAGCAGCTTGGTCGCCAGGGGGAACACTGAAGCTTTCTTT; D gene: -; clone size: -; J gene: TRBJ1-1; V gene: TRBV5-1
CDR3 protein: CASRLPGQGATGYTF; CDR3 DNA: TGCGCCAGCAGGTTACCGGGACAGGGGGCAACCGGCTACACCTTC; D gene: TRBD1; clone size: many; J gene: TRBJ1-2; V gene: TRBV5-1
CDR3 protein: CASSTRGTEAFF; CDR3 DNA: TGTGCCAGCAGTACCCGGGGGACTGAAGCTTTCTTT; D gene: -; clone size: many; J gene: TRBJ1-1; V gene: TRBV12-3/TRBV12-4
CDR3 protein: CASSRISAGPNAFF; CDR3 DNA: TGTGCCAGCAGTCGTATATCTGCGGGCCCGAACGCTTTCTTT; D gene: -; clone size: many; J gene: TRBJ1-1; V gene: TRBV6-1
CDR3 protein: CASSGGRSPEQYF; CDR3 DNA: TGTGCCAGCAGTGGAGGAAGGTCCCCCGAGCAGTACTTC; D gene: -; clone size: many; J gene: TRBJ2-7; V gene: TRBV9
CDR3 protein: CASSRAGGTYEQYF; CDR3 DNA: TGTGCCAGCAGTAGGGCAGGGGGAACCTACGAGCAGTACTTC; D gene: TRBD1; clone size: many; J gene: TRBJ2-7; V gene: TRBV27
CDR3 protein: CASSPPPGSTEKLFF; CDR3 DNA: TGTGCCAGCTCACCTCCCCCGGGTTCCACGGAAAAACTGTTTTTT; D gene: -; clone size: few; J gene: TRBJ1-4; V gene: TRBV18
CDR3 protein: CASSMGRPKGIQYF; CDR3 DNA: TGTGCCAGTAGTATGGGGAGGCCCAAGGGCATTCAGTACTTC; D gene: -; clone size: many; J gene: TRBJ2-4; V gene: TRBV19
CDR3 protein: CASTQGLAGQETQYF; CDR3 DNA: TGTGCCAGCACCCAAGGACTAGCGGGGCAAGAGACCCAGTACTTC; D gene: TRBD2; clone size: many; J gene: TRBJ2-5; V gene: TRBV6-1
CDR3 protein: CSATGQGGLTEAFF; CDR3 DNA: TGCAGTGCAACCGGACAGGGCGGTCTCACTGAAGCTTTCTTT; D gene: TRBD1; clone size: many; J gene: TRBJ1-1; V gene: TRBV20-1
CDR3 protein: CASRPAPPYNYGYTF; CDR3 DNA: TGTGCCAGCAGGCCAGCACCCCCTTATAACTATGGCTACACCTTC; D gene: -; clone size: many; J gene: TRBJ1-2; V gene: TRBV27
CDR3 protein: CASSLAEGTFGSQETQYF; CDR3 DNA: TGTGCCAGCAGTTTAGCGGAGGGAACGTTTGGGTCCCAAGAGACCCAGTACTTC; D gene: -; clone size: few; J gene: TRBJ2-5; V gene: TRBV12-3/TRBV12-4
CDR3 protein: CASAYQETQYF; CDR3 DNA: TGTGCCTCTGCGTACCAAGAGACCCAGTACTTC; D gene: -; clone size: few; J gene: TRBJ2-5; V gene: TRBV6-1
CDR3 protein: CASTTHERYTGELFF; CDR3 DNA: TGCGCCAGCACTACCCATGAGCGGTACACCGGGGAGCTGTTTTTT; D gene: -; clone size: few; J gene: TRBJ2-2; V gene: TRBV4-1
CDR3 protein: CSASKTSSGRAAEQYF; CDR3 DNA: TGCAGTGCTAGTAAGACATCAAGCGGGAGGGCCGCCGAGCAGTACTTC; D gene: TRBD2; clone size: -; J gene: TRBJ2-7; V gene: TRBV20-1
CDR3 protein: CASSTLQGLHYEQYF; CDR3 DNA: TGTGCCAGCAGTACCCTTCAGGGGTTACACTACGAGCAGTACTTC; D gene: -; clone size: many; J gene: TRBJ2-7; V gene: TRBV2
CDR3 protein: CASSQLAGGRYEQYF; CDR3 DNA: TGTGCCAGCAGCCAGTTAGCGGGAGGCCGCTACGAGCAGTACTTC; D gene: TRBD2; clone size: few; J gene: TRBJ2-7; V gene: TRBV3-1